These 19 T cell receptor beta chains were sequenced from one sample in a study of a mutant IDH1 vaccine in newly diagnosed glioma. Their cognate antigens are unknown. TCRdb's table, derived via immunoSEQ multiplex PCR, lists solely in-frame clones and lacks some. This table holds 30,000 to 40,000 clones, approximately 53% found once. As for time point: week 5, during vaccination. The investigators gave 300 ug of mutant IDH1 20-mer peptide in each vaccine dose, together with topical imiquimod. The sequencing used PBMCs, collected from a glioma patient whose treatment included an IDH1 peptide vaccine. These TCRs come from a woman between 18 and 29 years old with glioma.

The V call is TRBV6-5, the J call TRBJ2-5; maybe TRBD2 (5 bases). This CDR3 has 14 residues. With 5 bases removed from V and 5 bases from J, the gap between germline ends came to 15 bases. Germline lookup yields CDR1 MNHEY and CDR2 SVGAGI. The CDR3 DNA reads as TGTGCCAGCAGTACTGGGCTTTCGGGGGAGACCCAGTACTTC. Translation: CASSTGLSGETQYF.

The rearrangement links TRBV7-9 to TRBJ2-4; maybe TRBD1 (6 bases). CDR3 length equals 14 residues. Between the trimmed V and J ends, which lost 11 bases and 5 bases, there was a span of 19 bases. The germline gives CDR1 SEHNR, CDR2 FQNEAQ (reference sequence). CDR3 loop: CAGEVGQGQNIQYF. The CDR3 coding sequence is TGTGCCGGGGAAGTCGGGCAGGGGCAAAACATTCAGTACTTC.

V and J are TRBV7-2 and TRBJ1-4, with D possibly matching TRBD1 (5 bases). Trimming removed 3 bases at V and 8 bases at J, with 19 bases between. Germline CDR1 is SGHTA and CDR2 is FQGNSA. This CDR3 is built from 16 residues. The CDR3 DNA is TGTGCCAGCAGCTTGGCCGCAGGGAACGTAAGGGAAAAACTGTTTTTT. Translated: CASSLAAGNVREKLFF.

The V and J genes are TRBV29-1 and TRBJ2-3; possibly TRBD1 for D (6 bases). V gave up 6 bases and J gave up 0 bases, with 16 bases separating them. The CDR3 runs 15 residues. Germline CDR1 is SQVTM and CDR2 is ANQGSEA. The CDR3, as DNA: TGCAGCGTCCACGGACGGGGACATAGCACAGATACGCAGTATTTT. Translating gives CSVHGRGHSTDTQYF.

Only a few counts were recorded for this clone. V is TRBV6-1 and J is TRBJ2-1; the D gene could be TRBD1 or TRBD2 (7 bases each). This CDR3 is built from 14 residues. V was shortened by 4 bases and J by 7 bases, with 14 bases between the two germline ends. From germline, CDR1 is MNHNS and CDR2 SASEGT. In nucleotides, the CDR3 is TGTGCCAGCAGTGTCTGGCAGGGGGGGAATGAGCAGTTCTTC. It specifies CASSVWQGGNEQFF.

The chain joins TRBV27 to TRBJ2-7, with TRBD1 as a possible D gene (6 bases). CDR1 and CDR2 from the germline V gene are MNHEY and SMNVEV (reference sequence). V lost 2 bases to trimming and J lost 1 base, with 15 bases between them. CDR3 length: 16 residues. CDR3 amino acids: CASSLLRGKGSYEQYF. In DNA form, the CDR3 reads TGTGCCAGCAGTTTACTCAGGGGAAAGGGGTCCTACGAGCAGTACTTC.

The genes are TRBV28 and TRBJ2-6; D is unclear. There are 15 residues in the CDR3. Germline CDR1 and CDR2: MDHEN and SYDVKM. Between the trimmed V and J ends, which lost 0 bases and 2 bases, there was a span of 5 bases. The CDR3 loop is CASSLWGTGANVLTF. In nucleotides, the CDR3 is TGTGCCAGCAGTTTATGGGGGACTGGGGCCAACGTCCTGACTTTC.

The genes are TRBV20-1 and TRBJ1-5; D call uncertain. V was pared by 5 bases and J by 9 bases, with 11 bases between. The germline V gene encodes CDR1 DFQATT and CDR2 SNEGSKA (reference sequence). The CDR3 sequence is 11 residues long. CDR3 sequence: CSAGSPGPQHF. The CDR3 DNA sequence: TGCAGTGCTGGATCACCTGGGCCCCAGCATTTT.

The chain combines TRBV5-5 with TRBJ1-5; 8 bases agree with TRBD1. J was trimmed by 2 bases and V by 4 bases; bases with no gene match: 2. The CDR3 spans 14 residues. CDR1 SGHKS and CDR2 YYEKEE come from the germline V gene (reference sequence). The CDR3 coding sequence is TGTGCCAGCAGCGCGACAGGGGGCAATCAGCCCCAGCATTTT. Its translation: CASSATGGNQPQHF.

J is TRBJ1-3 and V is TRBV2; D gene ambiguous. The CDR3 totals 13 residues. CDR1 and CDR2 (germline): SNHLY, FYNNEI. V was cut by 6 bases and J by 0 bases, with 6 bases left in between. CDR3 bases: TGTGCCAGCAGAACAGACTCTGGAAACACCATATATTTT. Its translation: CASRTDSGNTIYF.

This sequence joins TRBV30 and TRBJ1-6; D unresolved. Germline V gene sequence: CDR1 GTSNPN, CDR2 SVGIG (reference sequence). This CDR3 comprises 14 residues. The germline V and J ends were trimmed by 2 bases and 3 bases, with 8 bases remaining between them. The CDR3 reads CAWSRADYNSPLHF. Written as DNA, the CDR3 is TGTGCCTGGAGTCGGGCAGACTATAATTCACCCCTCCACTTT.

V usage is TRBV9 and J usage is TRBJ2-2, with a weak D call TRBD2 (6 bases). Germline assignment: CDR1 SGDLS and CDR2 YYNGEE. V shed 4 bases and J shed 1 base, with 11 bases lying between them. The CDR3 sequence is 15 residues long. CDR3 nucleotide sequence: TGTGCCAGCAGCTCCTTGGGGGGGAACACCGGGGAGCTGTTTTTT. Encoded protein: CASSSLGGNTGELFF.

This clone has a handful of counts. The V gene is TRBV5-6, the J gene TRBJ1-1; TRBD1 might be the D (5 bases). V lost 0 bases and J 4 bases, leaving 16 bases between the germline ends. CDR1 and CDR2 from the germline V gene are SGHDT and YYEEEE. The CDR3 runs 16 residues. The CDR3 protein is CASSLETRGRGTEAFF. For the CDR3, the DNA is TGTGCCAGCAGCTTGGAGACGCGCGGGAGGGGCACTGAAGCTTTCTTT.

The V call is TRBV28, the J call TRBJ2-7; D possibly corresponds to TRBD2 (5 bases). The germline gives CDR1 MDHEN, CDR2 SYDVKM. Trimming stripped 3 bases from V and 1 base from J, with 16 bases between. The CDR3 length is 16 residues. This CDR3 is CASSLDPPRGSYEQYF. Written as DNA, the CDR3 is TGTGCCAGCAGTTTGGACCCCCCCCGGGGATCCTACGAGCAGTACTTC.

The chain combines TRBV2 with TRBJ2-1, with 7 bases that match TRBD1. V was pared by 2 bases and J by 5 bases, with 6 bases of the junction left unmatched. The CDR3 has 15 residues. CDR1 is SNHLY and CDR2 is FYNNEI in the germline V gene. CDR3 region: CASSELGGANNEQFF. CDR3 nucleotide sequence: TGTGCCAGCAGTGAACTAGGGGGCGCGAACAATGAGCAGTTCTTC.

Of note for this clone: The sample has other DNA sequences that encode this CDR3 too. The J gene is TRBJ1-5, the V gene TRBV7-9, with no clear D. CDR3 length: 13 amino acids. V was trimmed by 5 bases and J by 1 base, leaving 6 bases between them. Looked up from germline, CDR1 is SEHNR and CDR2 is FQNEAQ (reference sequence). CDR3 coding DNA: TGTGCCAGCAGCCTAGACAGCAATCAGCCCCAGCATTTT. This sequence encodes CASSLDSNQPQHF.

The chain joins TRBV5-1 to TRBJ2-7, with TRBD2 matching 8 bases. The CDR3 has 16 residues. V lost 0 bases to trimming and J lost 2 bases; unmatched junction nucleotides: 7. Germline loops: CDR1 SGHRS, CDR2 YFSETQ. The CDR3 bases are TGCGCCAGCAGCTTGGTTGGGACTAGGGAAACCTACGAGCAGTACTTC. This encodes CASSLVGTRETYEQYF.

V usage is TRBV7-9 and J usage is TRBJ2-5, with D possibly TRBD1 on 5 matching bases. CDR1 is SEHNR, CDR2 FQNEAQ, per germline (reference sequence). The CDR3 has 12 residues. Trimming stripped 10 bases from V and 1 base from J, with 10 bases between. The CDR3 coding sequence is TGTGCCAACCAGGGAATCCAAGAGACCCAGTACTTC. Translation: CANQGIQETQYF.

This clone has a handful of counts. In DNA form, the CDR3 reads TGCGCCAGCAGCCAAGATCCGGGGGGGAGGGCGGGCGAGCAGTACTTC. Its protein is CASSQDPGGRAGEQYF. V gene TRBV4-1 combines with J gene TRBJ2-7, with 8 bases matching TRBD2. V was clipped by 0 bases and J by 6 bases; unmatched bases: 10. This CDR3 has 16 amino acids. In germline, CDR1 is MGHRA, CDR2 YSYEKL.